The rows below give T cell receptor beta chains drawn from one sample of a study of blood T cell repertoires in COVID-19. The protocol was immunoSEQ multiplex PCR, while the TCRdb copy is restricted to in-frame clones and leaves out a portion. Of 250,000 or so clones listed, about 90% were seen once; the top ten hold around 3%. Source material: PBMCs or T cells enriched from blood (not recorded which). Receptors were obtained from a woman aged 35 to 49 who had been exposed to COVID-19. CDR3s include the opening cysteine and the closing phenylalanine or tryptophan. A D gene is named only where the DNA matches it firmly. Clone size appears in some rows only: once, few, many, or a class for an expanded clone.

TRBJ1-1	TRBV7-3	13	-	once	CASSEHPGTEAFF	TGTGCCAGCAGCGAGCACCCGGGGACTGAAGCTTTCTTT
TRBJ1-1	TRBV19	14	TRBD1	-	CASSRDREGTEAFF	TGTGCCAGTAGTCGAGACAGGGAAGGCACTGAAGCTTTCTTT
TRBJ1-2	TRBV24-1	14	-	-	CATSEPTSNYGYTF	TGTGCCACCAGTGAACCCACAAGTAACTATGGCTACACCTTC
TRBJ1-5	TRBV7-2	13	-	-	CASTRGYNQPQHF	TGTGCCAGCACCAGGGGATACAATCAGCCCCAGCATTTT
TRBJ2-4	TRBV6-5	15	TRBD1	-	CASRSGTADKNIQYF	TGTGCCAGCAGGTCCGGGACAGCTGACAAAAACATTCAGTACTTC
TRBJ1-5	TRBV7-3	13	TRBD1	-	CASSTDRDQPQHF	TGTGCCAGCAGCACCGACAGGGACCAGCCCCAGCATTTT
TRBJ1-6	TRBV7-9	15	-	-	CASSVGVSYNSPLHF	TGTGCCAGCAGCGTGGGCGTCTCCTATAATTCACCCCTCCACTTT
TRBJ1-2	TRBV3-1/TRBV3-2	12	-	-	CASSHARDGYTF	TGTGCCAGCAGCCACGCCCGCGATGGCTACACCTTC
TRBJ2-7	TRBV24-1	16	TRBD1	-	CATSDPQQGGSYEQYF	TGTGCCACCAGTGACCCTCAACAGGGGGGCTCCTACGAGCAGTACTTC
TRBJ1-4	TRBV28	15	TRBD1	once	CASSTGTANVRGLFF	TGTGCCAGCAGTACCGGGACAGCAAACGTTAGGGGACTGTTTTTT
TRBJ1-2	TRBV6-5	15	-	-	CASSYFSRANYGYTF	TGTGCCAGCAGTTACTTCTCGAGGGCTAACTATGGCTACACCTTC
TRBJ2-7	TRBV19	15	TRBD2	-	CASSIPGTSVDEQYF	TGTGCCAGTAGTATCCCCGGGACTAGCGTTGACGAGCAGTACTTC
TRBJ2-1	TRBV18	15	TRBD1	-	CASLSRTGVGNEQFF	TGTGCCAGCCTTTCCCGGACAGGGGTCGGCAATGAGCAGTTCTTC
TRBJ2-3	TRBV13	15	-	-	CASSREASGTDTQYF	TGTGCCAGCAGCCGTGAGGCGTCGGGCACAGATACGCAGTATTTT
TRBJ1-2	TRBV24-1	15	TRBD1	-	CATSGGDRGIDGYTF	TGTGCCACCAGTGGGGGGGACAGGGGGATCGATGGCTACACCTTC
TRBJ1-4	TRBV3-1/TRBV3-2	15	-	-	CASSRIRATGEKLFF	TGTGCCAGCAGCCGAATCAGGGCCACGGGTGAAAAACTGTTTTTT
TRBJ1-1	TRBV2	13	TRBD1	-	CASTGQGSTEAFF	TGTGCCAGCACGGGACAGGGGTCCACTGAAGCTTTCTTT
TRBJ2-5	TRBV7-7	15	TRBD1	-	CASSPGTGVVETQYF	TGTGCTAGCAGCCCCGGGACAGGGGTTGTAGAGACCCAGTACTTC
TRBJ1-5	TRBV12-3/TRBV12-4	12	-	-	CASSRIAEPQHF	TGTGCCAGCAGTCGTATTGCGGAGCCCCAGCATTTT
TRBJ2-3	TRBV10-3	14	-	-	CAISGAGSTDTQYF	TGTGCCATCAGTGGGGCGGGGAGCACAGATACGCAGTATTTT
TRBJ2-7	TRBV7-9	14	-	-	CASSSGTLSYEQYF	TGTGCCAGCAGCTCCGGGACACTGAGCTACGAGCAGTACTTC
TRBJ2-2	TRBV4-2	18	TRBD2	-	CASSQEGLAGWYTGELFF	TGTGCCAGCAGCCAAGAGGGACTAGCGGGATGGTACACCGGGGAGCTGTTTTTT
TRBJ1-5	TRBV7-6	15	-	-	CASSSPDAGDQPQHF	TGTGCCAGCAGCTCCCCCGACGCGGGGGATCAGCCCCAGCATTTT
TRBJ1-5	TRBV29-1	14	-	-	CSVSIGAIDQPQHF	TGCAGCGTTTCCATTGGGGCAATTGATCAGCCCCAGCATTTT
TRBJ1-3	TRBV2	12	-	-	CASSEHGNTIYF	TGTGCCAGCAGTGAACATGGAAACACCATATATTTT
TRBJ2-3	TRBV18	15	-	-	CASSPGLGRPDTQYF	TGTGCCAGCTCACCAGGGTTGGGGCGTCCAGATACGCAGTATTTT
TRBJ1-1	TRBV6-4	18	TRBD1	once	CASSDSTGQFYHNTEAFF	TGTGCCAGCAGTGACTCGACGGGACAGTTCTATCATAACACTGAAGCTTTCTTT
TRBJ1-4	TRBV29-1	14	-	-	CSVERRLTNEKLFF	TGCAGCGTTGAAAGGAGGCTCACTAATGAAAAACTGTTTTTT
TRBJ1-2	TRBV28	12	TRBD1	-	CASSPGTGGYTF	TGTGCCAGCAGTCCCGGGACAGGAGGCTACACCTTC
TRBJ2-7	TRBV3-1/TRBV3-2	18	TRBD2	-	CASSQVTSGGDRSYEQYF	TGTGCCAGCAGCCAAGTGACTAGCGGGGGGGACCGCAGCTACGAGCAGTACTTC
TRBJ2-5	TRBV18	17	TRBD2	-	CASSPNLALAVQETQYF	TGTGCCAGCTCCCCCAACCTCGCGCTAGCGGTACAAGAGACCCAGTACTTC
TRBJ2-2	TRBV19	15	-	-	CASSNAGLNTGELFF	TGTGCCAGTAGTAACGCGGGGTTGAACACCGGGGAGCTGTTTTTT
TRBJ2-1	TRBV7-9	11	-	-	CASRARVALFF	TGTGCCAGCAGGGCCAGGGTGGCTTTGTTCTTC
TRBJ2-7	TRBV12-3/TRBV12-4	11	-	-	CASSLGGNPYF	TGTGCCAGCAGTTTAGGGGGCAACCCATACTTC
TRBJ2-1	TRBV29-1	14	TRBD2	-	CSVGPQRGNNEQFF	TGCAGCGTTGGTCCCCAGCGGGGAAACAATGAGCAGTTCTTC
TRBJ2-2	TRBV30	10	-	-	CAYSFGELFF	TGTGCCTACAGCTTCGGGGAGCTGTTTTTT
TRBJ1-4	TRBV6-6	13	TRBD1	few	CASTGQENEKLFF	TGTGCCAGCACAGGACAGGAAAATGAAAAACTGTTTTTT
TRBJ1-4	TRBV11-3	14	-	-	CASSLGRAAEKLFF	TGTGCCAGCAGCTTAGGCAGGGCAGCCGAAAAACTGTTTTTT
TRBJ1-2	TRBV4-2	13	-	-	CASSQAGKNGYTF	TGTGCCAGCAGCCAAGCGGGGAAGAACGGCTACACCTTC
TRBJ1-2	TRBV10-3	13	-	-	CAISENRNYGYTF	TGTGCCATCAGTGAGAACAGAAACTATGGCTACACCTTC
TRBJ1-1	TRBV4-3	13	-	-	CASSLRRNTEAFF	TGCGCCAGCAGCCTTCGGAGGAACACTGAAGCTTTCTTT
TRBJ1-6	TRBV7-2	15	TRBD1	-	CASSLNPRGSSPLHF	TGTGCCAGCAGCTTAAATCCCAGGGGGAGTTCACCCCTCCACTTT
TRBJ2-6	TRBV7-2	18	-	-	CASSPQGVRGTGANVLTF	TGTGCCAGCAGCCCCCAAGGGGTTAGGGGGACTGGGGCCAACGTCCTGACTTTC